The 30 T cell receptor beta chains reported below all come from one sample, sequenced in a study of T cell responses to AZD1222 COVID-19 vaccine. Data came from immunoSEQ multiplex PCR; TCRdb stores just in-frame clones and leaves some out. This table has 180,000 or so clones, roughly 94% appearing once. The material sequenced was peripheral blood, taken 28 days after the second AZD1222 dose. These receptors were obtained from an adult who received the AZD1222 COVID-19 vaccine.

The gene calls are TRBV14 and TRBJ2-7; D call uncertain. V lost 3 bases and J 3 bases, leaving 18 bases between the germline ends. From germline, CDR1 is SGHDN and CDR2 FVKESK. CDR3 length: 16 amino acids. The CDR3 here is CASSHTQFGPHYEQYF. The CDR3 DNA is TGTGCCAGCAGCCATACACAGTTCGGGCCACACTACGAGCAGTACTTC.

The chain joins TRBV6-5 to TRBJ1-1, with TRBD1 as a possible D gene (5 bases). Germline V gene sequence: CDR1 MNHEY, CDR2 SVGAGI. V was clipped by 2 bases and J by 4 bases, with 11 bases between them. The CDR3 has 14 amino acids. In DNA form, the CDR3 reads TGTGCCAGCAGTTACAAGCGGGGCGGCACTGAAGCTTTCTTT. Translating gives CASSYKRGGTEAFF.

The chain recombines TRBV28 with TRBJ2-1, with D tentatively TRBD2 (5 bases). V lost 7 bases and J 8 bases, leaving 24 bases between the germline ends. The CDR3 extends over 16 amino acids. From germline, CDR1 is MDHEN and CDR2 SYDVKM. The CDR3 DNA reads TGTGCCAGCACTCTCAACTCGCTAGCTGTTTGGCATGAGCAGTTCTTC. Translated, it gives CASTLNSLAVWHEQFF. The whole variable domain, remainder taken from reference TRBV28 and TRBJ2-1, is DVKVTQSSRYLVKRTGEKVFLECVQDMDHENMFWYRQDPGLGLRLIYFSYDVKMKEKGDIPEGYSVSREKKERFSLILESASTNQTSMYLCASTLNSLAVWHEQFFGPGTRLTVL.

The chain has TRBV4-1 and TRBJ1-1; D might be TRBD1 (5 bases). The CDR3 consists of 16 residues. Trimming cost V 5 bases and J 4 bases, with 20 bases left between them. Germline V gene sequence: CDR1 MGHRA, CDR2 YSYEKL. CDR3 bases: TGCGCCAGCAGCGGGTCATATTACGGCAGGGCCACTGAAGCTTTCTTT. Translated, it gives CASSGSYYGRATEAFF.

The chain recombines TRBV10-2 with TRBJ1-2; the D gene is possibly TRBD1 (6 bases). V was clipped by 0 bases and J by 6 bases, with 20 bases between them. Germline V CDR1 and CDR2: WSHSY, SAAADI. This CDR3 comprises 17 residues. CDR3 loop: CASSESGGYPLGDGYTF. As DNA, the CDR3 is TGCGCCAGCAGTGAGTCTGGGGGCTACCCCCTAGGCGATGGCTACACCTTC.

V gene TRBV29-1 combines with J gene TRBJ1-4; D unclear. This CDR3 contains 12 residues. The V gene's germline CDR1 is SQVTM and CDR2 ANQGSEA. V lost 7 bases and J lost 4, with 10 bases in between. The CDR3 coding sequence is TGCAGCGCCGGGAGACTTAATGAAAAACTGTTTTTT. Translation: CSAGRLNEKLFF.

The chain joins TRBV29-1 to TRBJ1-2; a weak D match, TRBD1 (6 bases). This CDR3 is 12 amino acids long. The V and J ends lost 3 bases and 4 bases respectively, with 9 bases between them. CDR1 SQVTM and CDR2 ANQGSEA come from the germline V gene. The CDR3 loop reads CSVETGFYGYTF. CDR3 DNA: TGCAGCGTTGAGACAGGCTTCTATGGCTACACCTTC. The whole variable domain, remainder taken from reference TRBV29-1 and TRBJ1-2, is SAVISQKPSRDICQRGTSLTIQCQVDSQVTMMFWYRQQPGQSLTLIATANQGSEATYESGFVIDKFPISRPNLTFSTLTVSNMSPEDSSIYLCSVETGFYGYTFGSGTRLTVV.

The chain recombines TRBV27 with TRBJ2-5, with unresolved D. With 5 bases removed from V and 5 bases from J, the gap between germline ends came to 12 bases. Germline CDR1 reads MNHEY; CDR2 reads SMNVEV (reference sequence). CDR3 length: 13 amino acids. CDR3 sequence (DNA): TGTGCCAGCAGTCTCCAGGCTGGGGAGACCCAGTACTTC. It is translated as CASSLQAGETQYF.

In DNA form, the CDR3 reads TGCGCCAGCAGCTTGGCGGGACAGGGGTACACTGAAGCTTTCTTT. Protein product: CASSLAGQGYTEAFF. This chain joins TRBV5-1 and TRBJ1-1, with 10 bases matching TRBD1. V trimming: 0 bases; J trimming: 3 bases; junction bases outside the gene matches: 2. The length of the CDR3 is 15 residues. Germline lookup yields CDR1 SGHRS and CDR2 YFSETQ.

This chain links TRBV27 with TRBJ1-6; D possibly corresponds to TRBD1 (6 bases). This CDR3 comprises 15 residues. V dropped 6 bases and J dropped 6 bases, with 15 bases sitting between them. Germline CDR1 MNHEY, CDR2 SMNVEV (reference sequence). CDR3 in amino acids: CASSLGGTVNSPLHF. CDR3 coding DNA: TGTGCCAGCAGCCTAGGGGGGACGGTTAATTCACCCCTCCACTTT.

CDR3 loop: CASSQDLRVMNTEAFF. In DNA form, the CDR3 reads TGTGCCAGCAGCCAAGATCTGAGAGTTATGAACACTGAAGCTTTCTTT. This chain uses TRBV4-2 with TRBJ1-1; no clear D. Trimming removed 0 bases from V and 0 bases from J, with 11 bases in between. The CDR3 spans 16 residues. CDR1 and CDR2 from the germline V gene are LGHNA and YNFKEQ.

The chain combines TRBV5-4 with TRBJ1-5; D gene unclear. V shed 4 bases and J shed 2 bases, with 13 bases lying between them. Per germline, CDR1 SGHNT and CDR2 YYREEE (reference sequence). The CDR3 is made up of 15 amino acids. The CDR3 loop is CASSKGGGGNQPQHF. The CDR3 region has the DNA TGTGCCAGCAGCAAAGGCGGCGGGGGCAATCAGCCCCAGCATTTT.

This clone showed up just once. The chain combines TRBV5-6 with TRBJ2-7; the match to TRBD1 covers 7 bases. The ends lost 2 bases at V and 4 bases at J; junction bases unmatched: 9. The CDR3 length is 15 residues. Germline loops: CDR1 SGHDT, CDR2 YYEEEE. DNA for the CDR3: TGTGCCAGCAGCTTATTGACAGGGCGAGGGTACGAGCAGTACTTC. It is translated as CASSLLTGRGYEQYF.

In the case of this clone: In the same sample, other DNA sequences code for this CDR3. The gene calls are TRBV7-2 and TRBJ1-2; D is possibly TRBD1 (6 bases). Trimming removed 4 bases from V and 5 bases from J, with 8 bases in between. This CDR3 has 12 residues. CDR1 and CDR2 from the germline V gene are SGHTA and FQGNSA. The CDR3 DNA sequence: TGTGCCAGCAGCTCGACAGGATATGGCTACACCTTC. Its translation: CASSSTGYGYTF. The complete variable domain, with remaining parts taken from reference TRBV7-2 and TRBJ1-2, reads GAGVSQSPSNKVTEKGKDVELRCDPISGHTALYWYRQSLGQGLEFLIYFQGNSAPDKSGLPSDRFSAERTGGSVSTLTIQRTQQEDSAVYLCASSSTGYGYTFGSGTRLTVV.

The chain has TRBV4-3 and TRBJ1-4; 7 bases map to TRBD1. Looked up from germline, CDR1 is LGHNA and CDR2 is YSLEER. The CDR3 totals 17 residues. V shed 4 bases and J 4 bases; nucleotides not matched to a gene: 12. The DNA of the CDR3 is TGCGCCAGCAGCCGTCCCCATGGGGGGACAGATAATGAAAAACTGTTTTTT. Its translation: CASSRPHGGTDNEKLFF.

This chain connects TRBV6-5 to TRBJ2-7; D gene unclear. This CDR3 region has 12 residues. With 10 bases removed from V and 3 bases from J, the gap between germline ends came to 13 bases. CDR1 is MNHEY, CDR2 SVGAGI, per germline. CDR3 sequence: CATTGRNYEQYF. In DNA form, the CDR3 reads TGTGCCACGACCGGCCGCAACTACGAGCAGTACTTC.

This CDR3 reads CAITGDYNSPLHF. In DNA form, the CDR3 reads TGTGCCATCACCGGGGACTATAATTCACCCCTCCACTTT. The chain is built from TRBV10-3 and TRBJ1-6; D is uncertain. Trimming removed 7 bases from V and 3 bases from J, with 7 bases in between. CDR1 and CDR2 (germline): ENHRY, SYGVKD. This CDR3 is built from 13 residues.

The sample holds one count of this clone. The gene calls are TRBV6-5 and TRBJ2-1; D remains ambiguous. This CDR3 has 12 residues. Trimming removed 4 bases from V and 6 bases from J, with 7 bases in between. CDR1 is MNHEY, CDR2 SVGAGI, per germline. The CDR3 loop is CASSFLGNEQFF. The DNA of the CDR3 is TGTGCCAGCAGTTTTTTGGGCAATGAGCAGTTCTTC.

J is TRBJ1-2 and V is TRBV4-1; weak D call: TRBD1 (6 bases). CDR3 size: 15 residues. In germline, CDR1 is MGHRA, CDR2 YSYEKL. V was shortened by 1 base and J by 6 bases, with 15 bases between the two germline ends. Here the CDR3 DNA reads TGCGCCAGCAGCCAAGGGGTTGGACAGCTCCATGGCTACACCTTC. This sequence encodes CASSQGVGQLHGYTF.

This clone was found many times. The CDR3 here is CASSPQSSGNTIYF. CDR3 DNA sequence: TGTGCCAGCAGCCCGCAGAGCTCTGGAAACACCATATATTTT. The rearrangement joins TRBV7-9 to TRBJ1-3; D call uncertain. The CDR3 extends over 14 amino acids. V was clipped by 5 bases and J by 0 bases, with 8 bases between them. The V gene's germline CDR1 is SEHNR and CDR2 FQNEAQ (reference sequence).

This chain connects TRBV5-4 to TRBJ1-5, with 11 bases matching TRBD1. The CDR3 has 16 amino acids. From germline, CDR1 is SGHNT and CDR2 YYREEE (reference sequence). V lost 1 base to trimming and J lost 6 bases; unmatched junction nucleotides: 6. The CDR3 spells CASSLRTGGMSQPQHF. CDR3 DNA: TGTGCCAGCAGCTTGAGGACAGGGGGCATGAGTCAGCCCCAGCATTTT.

The chain recombines TRBV29-1 with TRBJ1-2, with TRBD1 matching 8 bases. V lost 7 bases to trimming and J lost 4 bases; unmatched junction nucleotides: 14. In germline, CDR1 is SQVTM, CDR2 ANQGSEA. The CDR3 has 15 residues. The CDR3 DNA follows: TGCAGCGCAACCCCTCCAGGGGGCGATCCCTATGGCTACACCTTC. It encodes CSATPPGGDPYGYTF.

The chain uses TRBV6-4 and TRBJ1-1; a weak D match, TRBD1 (6 bases). V dropped 5 bases and J dropped 5 bases, with 12 bases sitting between them. CDR1 MRHNA and CDR2 SNTAGT come from the germline V gene. The CDR3 length is 13 residues. The CDR3 nucleotides are TGTGCCAGCAGTCAGGATCAGGGGACTGAAGCTTTCTTT. Protein sequence: CASSQDQGTEAFF.

This chain connects TRBV28 to TRBJ2-7; no clear D. Trimming removed 4 bases at V and 7 bases at J, with 11 bases between. Per germline, CDR1 MDHEN and CDR2 SYDVKM. The CDR3 runs 12 residues. The CDR3 sequence is CASSSSTGEQYF. The CDR3 nucleotides are TGTGCCAGCAGTTCCTCGACCGGGGAGCAGTACTTC.

The chain has TRBV3-1 (or the pseudogene TRBV3-2) and TRBJ2-1; 7 nucleotides align to TRBD2. The CDR3 extends over 14 amino acids. The germline V gene encodes CDR1 LGHDT and CDR2 YNNKEL (reference sequence). The ends lost 0 bases at V and 6 bases at J; junction bases unmatched: 2. The CDR3 loop is CASSQDRGGNEQFF. The CDR3 bases are TGTGCCAGCAGCCAAGATCGCGGGGGCAATGAGCAGTTCTTC.

V gene TRBV13 combines with J gene TRBJ1-2; D not resolved. CDR3 length equals 13 residues. From germline, CDR1 is PRHDT and CDR2 FYEKMQ (reference sequence). V lost 5 bases and J 3 bases, leaving 10 bases between the germline ends. The CDR3 DNA sequence: TGTGCCAGCAGCATCGGGCAGCACTATGGCTACACCTTC. Translating it yields CASSIGQHYGYTF.

The V gene is TRBV7-8, the J gene TRBJ2-2; 13 bases match TRBD2. The CDR3 contains 17 residues. Trimming took 5 bases from V and 6 from J; bases not matched to a gene: 9. Germline CDR1 and CDR2: SGHVS and FQNEAQ. As DNA, the CDR3 is TGTGCCAGCAGCCCAGGACTAGCGGGGGTTCCCCCCGGGGAGCTGTTTTTT. Its translation: CASSPGLAGVPPGELFF.

This clone came up a few times. This chain joins TRBV11-2 and TRBJ1-5; D not resolved. The ends were cut back, 4 bases at V and 4 bases at J, with 11 bases in the middle. CDR1 is SGHAT, CDR2 FQNNGV, per germline. The CDR3 consists of 14 residues. This CDR3 is CASSSDGGNQPQHF. CDR3 DNA: TGTGCCAGCAGCTCGGACGGAGGGAATCAGCCCCAGCATTTT. The full variable domain, completed using reference TRBV11-2 and TRBJ1-5, is EAGVAQSPRYKIIEKRQSVAFWCNPISGHATLYWYQQILGQGPKLLIQFQNNGVVDDSQLPKDRFSAERLKGVDSTLKIQPAKLEDSAVYLCASSSDGGNQPQHFGDGTRLSIL.

Worth noting for this clone: This sample also contains other DNA sequences that code for the same CDR3. The chain uses TRBV27 and TRBJ1-5; D ambiguous. The ends were cut back, 3 bases at V and 0 bases at J, with 6 bases in the middle. Germline V CDR1 and CDR2: MNHEY, SMNVEV (reference sequence). The CDR3 contains 14 residues. The CDR3 coding sequence is TGTGCCAGCAGTTTCCGGGGTAGCAATCAGCCCCAGCATTTT. Protein product: CASSFRGSNQPQHF.

CDR3 sequence reads: CASSQASDRVEAFF. The CDR3 DNA sequence: TGCGCCAGCAGCCAGGCTAGTGACAGGGTTGAAGCTTTCTTT. The chain uses TRBV4-3 and TRBJ1-1; TRBD1 agrees at 7 bases. Trimming removed 3 bases from V and 7 bases from J; junction bases left unmatched: 8. Germline V gene data show CDR1 as LGHNA and CDR2 as YSLEER. This CDR3 is 14 amino acids long.